The 4 T cell receptor beta chains reported below all come from one sample, sequenced in a study of patients and donors after allogeneic stem cell transplantation. TCRdb reanalysed the RT-PCR reads using MiXCR and keeps one entry per CDR3 protein. This sample has 200,000 to 250,000 distinct CDR3 sequences, with 14% found just once. The specimen sequenced was blood, either unsorted or a sorted T cell fraction (not recorded which). Receptors originate from a human donor who was either an allogeneic HSCT recipient or a stem cell or donor lymphocyte infusion donor (not recorded which). It is not recorded whose cells these are; they may come from a transplant donor.

The chain combines TRBV2 with TRBJ2-7; 8 bases line up with TRBD1. The CDR3 length is 13 residues. J lost 4 bases, V lost 7 bases, and 6 bases had no gene match. Germline CDR1 is SNHLY and CDR2 is FYNNEI. The CDR3 DNA sequence: TGTGCCAGCAAAGACAGGGGTCCTTACGAGCAGTACTTC. The encoded protein is CASKDRGPYEQYF.

The genes are TRBV5-6 and TRBJ1-1; D perhaps matches TRBD1 (6 bases). V lost 3 bases to trimming and J lost 1 base, with 10 bases between them. The germline CDR1 and CDR2 sequences are SGHDT and YYEEEE. CDR3 size: 14 residues. The CDR3 nucleotides read TGTGCCAGCAGCTGGCTGGACAGGAACACTGAAGCTTTCTTT. Protein sequence: CASSWLDRNTEAFF. Using reference TRBV5-6 and TRBJ1-1 for the parts outside the CDR3, the full variable domain is DAGVTQSPTHLIKTRGQQVTLRCSPKSGHDTVSWYQQALGQGPQFIFQYYEEEERQRGNFPDRFSGHQFPNYSSELNVNALLLGDSALYLCASSWLDRNTEAFFGQGTRLTVV.

This clonotype was seen at least ten times. The chain uses TRBV4-3 and TRBJ1-1; D not certain. V shed 0 bases and J shed 4 bases, with 6 bases lying between them. The CDR3 is 13 residues long. Germline CDR1 reads LGHNA; CDR2 reads YSLEER. CDR3 region: CASSQDAVTEAFF. In nucleotides, the CDR3 is TGCGCCAGCAGCCAAGACGCCGTCACTGAAGCTTTCTTT.

The CDR3 protein is CASSLRAGVPNEQFF. CDR3 sequence (DNA): TGTGCCAGCAGCCTAAGGGCAGGGGTCCCCAATGAGCAGTTCTTC. The chain recombines TRBV14 with TRBJ2-1; TRBD1 is a possible D gene (6 bases). From germline, CDR1 is SGHDN and CDR2 FVKESK. With 4 bases removed from V and 6 bases from J, the gap between germline ends came to 16 bases. The CDR3 has 15 residues.